The T cell receptor (beta chain) under discussion was sequenced for a study of CD8 T cells in ankylosing spondylitis. Study conclusions and caveats: Reported data indicate significant enrichment of disease-linked clones within matched ankylosing spondylitis synovial fluid. CD8+ cells made up the disease-linked clones, which were relatively rare in peripheral blood. Some of these motif variants have turned up before, in reports on reactive arthritis synovial fluid and blood. Seven to nine highly homologous variants formed a TCR beta motif that appeared characteristic of ankylosing spondylitis blood.

This clonotype showed up just a few times. Its specificity is unknown. CDR3 length equals 15 residues. V dropped 2 bases and J dropped 7; count of bases not matched to a gene: 11. The germline gives CDR1 DFQATT, CDR2 SNEGSKA (reference sequence). Preparation of TCR beta libraries was done by quantitative 5'-RACE with molecular barcodes. MiXCR was run by TCRdb on the 5' RACE reads, yielding one entry per CDR3 protein. In the table there are about 800,000 distinct CDR3 sequences, 12% of which are singletons. This clonotype originated in a male donor with ankylosing spondylitis. The chain is built from TRBV20-1 and TRBJ1-5; 7 nucleotides line up with TRBD1. Sequencing was performed on blood, either unsorted or a sorted T cell fraction (not recorded which). As DNA, the CDR3 is TGCAGTGCTAGAACGACAGGGAGACTGAGCCAGCCCCAGCATTTT. It codes for CSARTTGRLSQPQHF.